Listed here are 27 T cell receptor beta chains from one sample, sequenced in a study of control samples from healthy donors and cancer patients. The assay was immunoSEQ multiplex PCR, and TCRdb's table has in-frame clones only and misses some. Here the sample spans roughly 170,000 clones, 85% to 95% being singletons. Sequenced material: blood. Receptors were obtained from a woman between 55 and 75 years old in good health.

The chain carries TRBV3-1 (or the pseudogene TRBV3-2) and TRBJ1-2, with TRBD1 matching over 8 bases. V gave up 0 bases and J gave up 2 bases; unmatched junction bases: 8. The germline gives CDR1 LGHDT, CDR2 YNNKEL (reference sequence). This CDR3 contains 17 residues. The CDR3 protein is CASSQDARGLINYGYTF. The CDR3 bases are TGTGCCAGCAGCCAAGATGCCAGGGGGCTCATAAACTATGGCTACACCTTC.

J is TRBJ1-5 and V is TRBV6-2 or TRBV6-3; tentatively, D is TRBD1 (6 bases). V was clipped by 7 bases and J by 7 bases, with 17 bases between them. CDR1 is MNHEY and CDR2 is SVGEGT in the germline V gene. The CDR3 consists of 14 residues. The CDR3 region is CASNPTGHGQPQHF. The CDR3, as DNA: TGTGCCAGCAACCCGACAGGCCACGGACAGCCCCAGCATTTT.

The chain links TRBV6-5 to TRBJ1-1, with unresolved D. The CDR3 has 14 amino acids. Germline loops: CDR1 MNHEY, CDR2 SVGAGI. V gave up 2 bases and J gave up 0 bases, with 7 bases separating them. The CDR3 DNA reads TGTGCCAGCAGTTACGACCGATTGAACACTGAAGCTTTCTTT. Translated, it gives CASSYDRLNTEAFF.

The V gene is TRBV10-3, the J gene TRBJ1-1; no firm D call. CDR1 and CDR2 (germline): ENHRY, SYGVKD. V was trimmed by 6 bases and J by 0 bases, leaving 11 bases between them. The CDR3 spans 14 residues. The CDR3 bases are TGTGCCATCAGATCGATAGGACTGAACACTGAAGCTTTCTTT. Its translation is CAIRSIGLNTEAFF.

V is TRBV3-1 (or the pseudogene TRBV3-2) and J is TRBJ2-3, with TRBD2 matching over 12 bases. Looked up from germline, CDR1 is LGHDT and CDR2 is YNNKEL (reference sequence). The V gene end was trimmed by 2 bases and the J gene end by 3 bases; junction bases not matched to a gene: 0. The CDR3 runs 15 residues. The CDR3 nucleotides are TGTGCCAGCAGCCAACTAGCGGGGGGGACAGATACGCAGTATTTT. Translating it yields CASSQLAGGTDTQYF.

The rearrangement uses TRBV5-6 and TRBJ1-2, with unresolved D. Germline V gene data show CDR1 as SGHDT and CDR2 as YYEEEE. There are 14 residues in the CDR3. V gave up 0 bases and J gave up 6 bases, with 12 bases separating them. CDR3 amino acids: CASSLVAGVDGYTF. The DNA of the CDR3 is TGTGCCAGCAGCTTGGTAGCCGGGGTTGATGGCTACACCTTC.

The chain joins TRBV5-1 to TRBJ2-2; D may be TRBD2 (5 bases). The CDR3 is 17 residues long. Germline CDR1 SGHRS, CDR2 YFSETQ. Between the trimmed V and J ends, which lost 4 bases and 8 bases, there was a span of 24 bases. In nucleotides, the CDR3 is TGCGCCAGCAGCGAATCCCTGAGTGGAGGTCCCAAAGGGGAGCTGTTTTTT. This codes for CASSESLSGGPKGELFF. Looking up the rest from reference TRBV5-1 and TRBJ2-2 gives the full variable domain: KAGVTQTPRYLIKTRGQQVTLSCSPISGHRSVSWYQQTPGQGLQFLFEYFSETQRNKGNFPGRFSGRQFSNSRSEMNVSTLELGDSALYLCASSESLSGGPKGELFFGEGSRLTVL.

This clone occurred once. CDR3 bases: TGTGCCAGCAACCCCCCCCGTGCGGGCCACTACGAGCAGTACTTC. Translated, it gives CASNPPRAGHYEQYF. The V gene is TRBV6-2 or TRBV6-3, the J gene TRBJ2-7, with D possibly TRBD2 on 5 matching bases. There are 15 residues in the CDR3. V dropped 7 bases and J dropped 3 bases, with 19 bases sitting between them. Germline V lookup: CDR1 MNHEY, CDR2 SVGEGT.

The J gene is TRBJ2-3, the V gene TRBV5-8; TRBD2 matches at 7 bases. From germline, CDR1 is SGHTS and CDR2 YDEGEE. The trim removed 3 bases at V and 0 bases at J, leaving 4 bases unmatched. The CDR3 consists of 15 residues. The CDR3 sequence: CASSSSGDSTDTQYF. CDR3 coding DNA: TGTGCCAGCAGCTCGAGCGGGGATAGCACAGATACGCAGTATTTT.

As regards this clone: At one of its ends the junction is not consistent with the germline gene, which may arise from a read error. The rearrangement joins TRBV6-2 or TRBV6-3 to TRBJ2-5, with 8 bases fitting TRBD1. Germline V CDR1 and CDR2: MNHEY, SVGEGT. This CDR3 spans 18 amino acids. DNA for the CDR3: TGTGCCAGCAGTTACTTGCGGCGGGCAGGGGGCAACTTAGAGGCCCAGTACTTC. Translated, it gives CASSYLRRAGGNLEAQYF.

This chain joins TRBV5-4 and TRBJ1-1; 8 bases agree with TRBD1. CDR1 and CDR2 (germline): SGHNT, YYREEE (reference sequence). The J segment lost 0 bases and the V segment lost 2 bases, leaving 3 bases of the junction unmatched. The CDR3 totals 15 residues. Here the CDR3 reads CASSFRGPLNTEAFF. CDR3 sequence (DNA): TGTGCCAGCAGCTTCAGGGGGCCCCTGAACACTGAAGCTTTCTTT.

CDR3 coding DNA: TGCGCTGTCGCACTCAGGGATTATAGCAATCAGCCCCAGCATTTT. Protein sequence: CAVALRDYSNQPQHF. The gene calls are TRBV10-1 and TRBJ1-5, with D tentatively TRBD1 (5 bases). The CDR3 runs 15 residues. Germline lookup yields CDR1 WNHNN and CDR2 SYGVQD (reference sequence).

The chain carries TRBV10-1 and TRBJ2-7; 9 nucleotides agree with TRBD2. Germline CDR1 is WNHNN and CDR2 is SYGVQD (reference sequence). The CDR3 runs to 15 residues. The V gene end was trimmed by 0 bases and the J gene end by 2 bases; junction bases not matched to a gene: 2. In DNA, the CDR3 is TGCGCCAGCAGTGAGTCGGTAGCGGGGGCCTACGAGCAGTACTTC. It encodes CASSESVAGAYEQYF.

This chain uses TRBV6-5 with TRBJ1-1; D might be TRBD1 (6 bases). V dropped 1 base and J dropped 1 base, with 7 bases sitting between them. The CDR3 covers 14 residues. Germline V gene lookup returns CDR1 MNHEY and CDR2 SVGAGI. CDR3 bases: TGTGCCAGCAGTTACTTACAGGGGAACACTGAAGCTTTCTTT. Protein: CASSYLQGNTEAFF.

This rearrangement joins TRBV7-3 to TRBJ1-1, with 10 nucleotides matching TRBD1. There are 15 residues in the CDR3. J lost 4 bases, V lost 5 bases, and 7 bases had no gene match. CDR1 is SGHTA and CDR2 is FQGTGA in the germline V gene. This CDR3 reads CASSLTGGAGTEAFF. In nucleotides, the CDR3 is TGTGCCAGCAGCCTGACAGGGGGCGCGGGCACTGAAGCTTTCTTT.

V usage is TRBV5-4 and J usage is TRBJ1-2; 11 bases match TRBD1. This CDR3 is built from 14 residues. J was trimmed by 5 bases and V by 0 bases; bases with no gene match: 0. Germline loops: CDR1 SGHNT, CDR2 YYREEE (reference sequence). CDR3 bases: TGTGCCAGCAGCTTGGGGGACAGGGGGTATGGCTACACCTTC. Its translation is CASSLGDRGYGYTF. The complete variable domain, with remaining parts taken from reference TRBV5-4 and TRBJ1-2, reads ETGVTQSPTHLIKTRGQQVTLRCSSQSGHNTVSWYQQALGQGPQFIFQYYREEENGRGNFPPRFSGLQFPNYSSELNVNALELDDSALYLCASSLGDRGYGYTFGSGTRLTVV.

The chain employs TRBV11-2 and TRBJ2-3; D unclear. The V end lost 5 bases, the J end lost 5 bases, and 8 bases lay between the germline ends. The germline V gene has CDR1 SGHAT and CDR2 FQNNGV. This CDR3 region has 12 residues. CDR3 sequence: CASSVYLDTQYF. The CDR3 nucleotides read TGTGCCAGCAGCGTCTATTTAGATACGCAGTATTTT.

The chain recombines TRBV7-2 with TRBJ1-1; D gene uncertain. The V gene lost 3 bases and the J gene lost 6 bases, with 17 bases spanning the gap. The CDR3 spans 15 residues. Germline CDR1 SGHTA, CDR2 FQGNSA. The CDR3 protein is CASSFYAGGEAEAFF. The CDR3 DNA follows: TGTGCCAGCAGCTTCTATGCAGGTGGGGAGGCTGAAGCTTTCTTT. The entire variable domain, with the rest obtained from reference TRBV7-2 and TRBJ1-1, is as follows: GAGVSQSPSNKVTEKGKDVELRCDPISGHTALYWYRQSLGQGLEFLIYFQGNSAPDKSGLPSDRFSAERTGGSVSTLTIQRTQQEDSAVYLCASSFYAGGEAEAFFGQGTRLTVV.

V and J are TRBV11-2 and TRBJ2-3; TRBD2 matches 14 bases. There are 16 residues in the CDR3. With 5 bases clipped from V and 5 bases from J, the junction kept 6 bases outside the gene matches. The germline V gene encodes CDR1 SGHAT and CDR2 FQNNGV. Here the CDR3 DNA reads TGTGCCAGCAGCGGTGGACTAGCGGGGGGCGAAGATACGCAGTATTTT. It is translated as CASSGGLAGGEDTQYF.

The V and J genes are TRBV9 and TRBJ1-1; D is unclear. Deletions cut 0 bases from V and 4 bases from J, with 10 bases between. The CDR3 sequence is 14 residues long. CDR1 and CDR2 from the germline V gene are SGDLS and YYNGEE. DNA of the CDR3: TGTGCCAGCAGCGTAGGCCTCAGCGTCACTGAAGCTTTCTTT. Its translation is CASSVGLSVTEAFF.

The chain is built from TRBV6-5 and TRBJ1-2; unclear D gene. Trimming removed 6 bases from V and 6 bases from J, with 11 bases in between. Germline CDR1 MNHEY, CDR2 SVGAGI. The CDR3 runs 12 residues. The CDR3 here is CASSARPHGYTF. CDR3 DNA: TGTGCCAGCAGCGCCAGGCCCCATGGCTACACCTTC.

The J gene is TRBJ1-4, the V gene TRBV19; D gene ambiguous. Germline V gene sequence: CDR1 LNHDA, CDR2 SQIVND (reference sequence). The CDR3 covers 16 residues. The V end was cut by 6 bases, the J end by 5 bases, with 19 bases between. The CDR3 nucleotides read TGTGCCAGTAGATTAACAGCGGGAGCCCTGAATGAAAAACTGTTTTTT. Translation gives CASRLTAGALNEKLFF.

About this clone: The same CDR3 arises from other DNA sequences in this sample as well. The V call is TRBV29-1, the J call TRBJ1-2, with TRBD1 identical over 10 bases. The V gene's germline CDR1 is SQVTM and CDR2 ANQGSEA. Trimming cost V 6 bases and J 2 bases; bases outside gene matches: 3. This CDR3 has 13 residues. In DNA form, the CDR3 reads TGCAGCGTCCGGACAGGGGGGAACTATGGCTACACCTTC. It yields the protein CSVRTGGNYGYTF.

The rearrangement links TRBV6-2 or TRBV6-3 to TRBJ2-7, with D perhaps matching TRBD2 (5 bases). The CDR3 spans 16 residues. Germline CDR1 reads MNHEY; CDR2 reads SVGEGT. Trimming cost V 4 bases and J 3 bases, with 19 bases left between them. The DNA for the CDR3 is TGTGCCAGCAGTTCACGACTCGCAAGGGAGCTCTACGAGCAGTACTTC. Its protein is CASSSRLARELYEQYF.

The chain couples TRBV29-1 to TRBJ2-5; maybe TRBD2 (6 bases). Trimming pared 6 bases from V and 1 base from J, leaving 12 bases between. The germline CDR1 and CDR2 sequences are SQVTM and ANQGSEA. The CDR3 is 13 amino acids. CDR3 DNA: TGCAGCGTGGCAGGAGCGGGCCAAGAGACCCAGTACTTC. Translation: CSVAGAGQETQYF.

The chain recombines TRBV6-5 with TRBJ1-5, with unresolved D. V lost 6 bases to trimming and J lost 5 bases, with 11 bases between them. From germline, CDR1 is MNHEY and CDR2 SVGAGI. This CDR3 region has 13 residues. The CDR3 nucleotides are TGTGCCAGCAGCGTAAGGAGCCATCAGCCCCAGCATTTT. This translates into CASSVRSHQPQHF.

The chain links TRBV11-2 to TRBJ1-6; D is perhaps TRBD1 (6 bases). The CDR3 totals 17 residues. Trimming took 4 bases from V and 1 from J, leaving 14 bases between them. Looked up from germline, CDR1 is SGHAT and CDR2 is FQNNGV. CDR3 sequence reads: CASSSTGSQSYNSPLHF. DNA of the CDR3: TGTGCCAGCAGCTCAACAGGGTCCCAATCCTATAATTCACCCCTCCACTTT.